These 21 T cell receptor beta chains share one sample of origin, sequenced in a study of neurological immune-mediated disorders. TCRdb itself ran the 5' RACE reads through MiXCR, one entry per CDR3 protein. The sample includes about 33,000 distinct CDR3 sequences, approximately 1.6% of them seen just once. What was sequenced was PBMCs. These TCRs come from a woman aged 25 to 39 with multiple sclerosis.

At least ten counts were recorded for this clonotype. The rearrangement joins TRBV27 to TRBJ2-1; tentatively, D is TRBD2 (5 bases). Between the trimmed V and J ends, which lost 3 bases and 3 bases, there was a span of 15 bases. This CDR3 has 16 residues. Looked up from germline, CDR1 is MNHEY and CDR2 is SMNVEV (reference sequence). CDR3 sequence reads: CASSLRGSDFYNEQFF. As DNA, the CDR3 is TGTGCCAGCAGTTTGCGTGGGAGCGACTTCTACAATGAGCAGTTCTTC.

This clonotype came up many times. J is TRBJ2-7 and V is TRBV20-1, with D tentatively TRBD1 (5 bases). Trimming took off 0 bases at V and 2 bases at J, with 14 bases between the two ends. Germline CDR1 reads DFQATT; CDR2 reads SNEGSKA (reference sequence). The CDR3 runs 15 residues. The CDR3 protein is CSAREGPRAPYEQYF. Written as DNA, the CDR3 is TGCAGTGCTAGAGAAGGTCCCAGGGCACCCTACGAGCAGTACTTC.

At least ten counts were recorded for this clonotype. This rearrangement joins TRBV7-2 to TRBJ2-5, with D perhaps given as TRBD1 or TRBD2 (6 bases each). The CDR3 totals 13 residues. The germline V gene encodes CDR1 SGHTA and CDR2 FQGNSA. V was shortened by 5 bases and J by 2 bases, with 9 bases between the two germline ends. The CDR3 nucleotides read TGTGCCAGCAGCGGGGGGCAACAAGAGACCCAGTACTTC. It encodes CASSGGQQETQYF. The full variable domain, rest sourced from reference TRBV7-2 and TRBJ2-5, is GAGVSQSPSNKVTEKGKDVELRCDPISGHTALYWYRQSLGQGLEFLIYFQGNSAPDKSGLPSDRFSAERTGGSVSTLTIQRTQQEDSAVYLCASSGGQQETQYFGPGTRLLVL.

This clonotype was recorded at least ten times. V is TRBV9 and J is TRBJ2-1; TRBD2 might be the D (7 bases). CDR1 and CDR2 (germline): SGDLS, YYNGEE. The V and J ends lost 4 bases and 3 bases respectively, with 14 bases between them. CDR3 size: 15 residues. The CDR3 sequence: CASSHEGGLYNEQFF. CDR3 DNA: TGTGCCAGCAGCCATGAGGGGGGGCTCTACAATGAGCAGTTCTTC.

This clonotype was recorded many times. J is TRBJ2-5 and V is TRBV28; the D gene is possibly TRBD1 (6 bases). Trimming pared 3 bases from V and 5 bases from J, leaving 16 bases between. CDR1 and CDR2 (germline): MDHEN, SYDVKM. This CDR3 is 15 amino acids long. The CDR3 nucleotides read TGTGCCAGCAGTTTGTCGACAGGCGGCCGGGAGACCCAGTACTTC. It yields the protein CASSLSTGGRETQYF.

This clonotype was recorded many times. V usage is TRBV7-3 and J usage is TRBJ2-2, with D possibly being TRBD1 (6 bases). The CDR3 length is 17 residues. Germline V CDR1 and CDR2: SGHTA, FQGTGA. V was pared by 5 bases and J by 0 bases, with 16 bases between. CDR3 protein: CASSPIATGPNTGELFF. Here the CDR3 DNA reads TGTGCCAGCAGCCCTATTGCGACAGGCCCGAACACCGGGGAGCTGTTTTTT. The whole variable domain, remainder taken from reference TRBV7-3 and TRBJ2-2, is GAGVSQTPSNKVTEKGKYVELRCDPISGHTALYWYRQSLGQGPEFLIYFQGTGAADDSGLPNDRFFAVRPEGSVSTLKIQRTERGDSAVYLCASSPIATGPNTGELFFGEGSRLTVL.

This clonotype was seen at least ten times. J is TRBJ2-5 and V is TRBV4-3; D unclear. In germline, CDR1 is LGHNA, CDR2 YSLEER. Between the trimmed V and J ends, which lost 1 base and 5 bases, there was a span of 8 bases. CDR3 length: 13 residues. As DNA, the CDR3 is TGCGCCAGCAGCCAAGTATATCGGGAGACCCAGTACTTC. This encodes CASSQVYRETQYF.

This clonotype has ten or more counts. CDR3 sequence reads: CASSPDRDHRDTQYF. The CDR3 coding sequence is TGTGCCAGCAGCCCCGACAGGGACCATCGCGATACGCAGTATTTT. The chain combines TRBV7-2 with TRBJ2-3; the match to TRBD1 covers 7 bases. The V gene's germline CDR1 is SGHTA and CDR2 FQGNSA. The CDR3 consists of 15 residues. V lost 5 bases to trimming and J lost 6 bases; unmatched junction nucleotides: 11.

This clonotype was observed at least ten times. The CDR3 sequence is CAISDPGLAGASTDTQYF. CDR3 nucleotides: TGTGCCATCAGTGACCCGGGACTAGCGGGGGCTAGCACAGATACGCAGTATTTT. The chain is built from TRBV10-3 and TRBJ2-3, with 14 bases fitting TRBD2. Germline CDR1 is ENHRY and CDR2 is SYGVKD. The CDR3 consists of 18 residues. V was pared by 3 bases and J by 0 bases, with 5 bases of the junction left unmatched.

The sample holds many counts of this clonotype. The V call is TRBV3-1, the J call TRBJ1-1, with D tentatively TRBD1 (6 bases). The ends were cut back, 4 bases at V and 2 bases at J, with 14 bases in the middle. The germline gives CDR1 LGHDT, CDR2 YNNKEL (reference sequence). This CDR3 is 15 amino acids long. The CDR3 nucleotides are TGTGCCAGCAGCCGTTCAGGGGCACCCAACACTGAAGCTTTCTTT. It codes for CASSRSGAPNTEAFF.

This clonotype was counted at least ten times. The chain is built from TRBV6-5 and TRBJ1-1; D gene uncertain. V shed 5 bases and J shed 5 bases, with 9 bases lying between them. The CDR3 is 12 amino acids. Germline-derived CDR1 and CDR2 are MNHEY and SVGAGI. The CDR3 is CASSPMGTEAFF. The CDR3 DNA reads TGTGCCAGCAGTCCGATGGGGACTGAAGCTTTCTTT.

This clonotype was observed at least ten times. V is TRBV6-5 and J is TRBJ1-2; a possible D gene is TRBD1 (6 bases). The germline CDR1 and CDR2 sequences are MNHEY and SVGAGI. Trimming removed 4 bases at V and 10 bases at J, with 16 bases between. The CDR3 sequence is 13 residues long. The CDR3 region has the DNA TGTGCCAGCAGTTCCGCCGGGACACCGTCCTACACCTTC. This codes for CASSSAGTPSYTF.

This clonotype has a count of ten or more. V gene TRBV12-3 or TRBV12-4 combines with J gene TRBJ2-7, with D possibly TRBD1 on 5 matching bases. The CDR3 consists of 12 residues. Trimming shortened V by 4 bases and J by 7 bases, and 11 bases separated the two germline ends. CDR3 coding DNA: TGTGCCAGCAGTTCCCCCCCAGGGGAGCAGTACTTC. It is translated as CASSSPPGEQYF.

This clonotype was seen many times. The genes are TRBV7-2 and TRBJ2-1; D unresolved. This CDR3 comprises 12 residues. The germline V gene encodes CDR1 SGHTA and CDR2 FQGNSA. The V and J ends lost 3 bases and 9 bases respectively, with 9 bases between them. CDR3 region: CASSFYWGEQFF. The CDR3 region has the DNA TGTGCCAGCAGCTTTTACTGGGGTGAGCAGTTCTTC.

This clonotype came up many times. The chain recombines TRBV20-1 with TRBJ1-2, with D possibly TRBD1 on 6 matching bases. The V gene's germline CDR1 is DFQATT and CDR2 SNEGSKA (reference sequence). CDR3 length: 13 amino acids. V dropped 3 bases and J dropped 6 bases, with 14 bases sitting between them. The CDR3 DNA follows: TGCAGTGCTAGGGCACAGGGAGCGAATGGCTACACCTTC. Its protein product is CSARAQGANGYTF.

In this sample, this clonotype turned up many times. The chain combines TRBV7-2 with TRBJ2-5; D is undetermined. The CDR3 length is 11 residues. In germline, CDR1 is SGHTA, CDR2 FQGNSA. Trimming pared 5 bases from V and 9 bases from J, leaving 10 bases between. The CDR3 coding sequence is TGTGCCAGCAGCCCCGGGCGAGCCCAGTACTTC. It specifies CASSPGRAQYF. Full variable domain (outside the CDR3, taken from reference TRBV7-2 and TRBJ2-5): GAGVSQSPSNKVTEKGKDVELRCDPISGHTALYWYRQSLGQGLEFLIYFQGNSAPDKSGLPSDRFSAERTGGSVSTLTIQRTQQEDSAVYLCASSPGRAQYFGPGTRLLVL.

This clonotype was observed at least ten times. The rearrangement links TRBV20-1 to TRBJ2-5, with 10 positions matching TRBD2. The V gene's germline CDR1 is DFQATT and CDR2 SNEGSKA (reference sequence). V was clipped by 2 bases and J by 1 base; unmatched bases: 4. The CDR3 totals 15 residues. DNA for the CDR3: TGCAGTGCTAGACTTGGGACTAGCGTCCAAGAGACCCAGTACTTC. Amino acid sequence: CSARLGTSVQETQYF.

This clonotype was recorded at least ten times. The genes are TRBV10-3 and TRBJ2-7, with 7 bases aligning to TRBD1. This CDR3 is 13 amino acids long. The germline V gene encodes CDR1 ENHRY and CDR2 SYGVKD. Losses at the gene ends were 0 bases for V and 12 bases for J; bases not matched to a gene: 8. The CDR3 is CAISESGRQGPYF. CDR3 bases: TGTGCCATCAGTGAGTCCGGACGACAGGGTCCGTACTTC.

In its sample, this clonotype was seen many times. The chain carries TRBV9 and TRBJ2-7; D perhaps matches TRBD1 (5 bases). Trimming removed 0 bases from V and 4 bases from J, with 23 bases in between. This CDR3 region has 18 residues. CDR1 is SGDLS and CDR2 is YYNGEE in the germline V gene. Here the CDR3 reads CASSVGVMGPEVYYEQYF. CDR3 in DNA: TGTGCCAGCAGCGTAGGAGTGATGGGGCCCGAAGTCTATTACGAGCAGTACTTC.

In its sample, this clonotype was seen many times. This chain connects TRBV5-1 to TRBJ2-3; no clear D. V was pared by 7 bases and J by 5 bases, with 11 bases between. The V gene's germline CDR1 is SGHRS and CDR2 YFSETQ. The CDR3 covers 12 residues. CDR3 bases: TGCGCCAGCCACCCCCCGGGAGATACGCAGTATTTT. This sequence encodes CASHPPGDTQYF. The full variable domain, its missing parts supplied by reference TRBV5-1 and TRBJ2-3, is KAGVTQTPRYLIKTRGQQVTLSCSPISGHRSVSWYQQTPGQGLQFLFEYFSETQRNKGNFPGRFSGRQFSNSRSEMNVSTLELGDSALYLCASHPPGDTQYFGPGTRLTVL.

With respect to this clonotype: Germline and junction disagree at one end, which may indicate a read error. The rearrangement links TRBV29-1 to TRBJ1-1; TRBD1 matches at 7 bases. There are 13 residues in the CDR3. CDR1 is SQVTM and CDR2 is ANQGSEA in the germline V gene. The CDR3 loop is CSADRVIFTEAFF. CDR3 sequence (DNA): TGCAGCGCTGACAGGGTTATTTTCACTGAGGCTTTCTTT.